Many counts were recorded for the clone carrying this TCR beta chain. What it recognizes is unknown. Relative to the germline gene, one junction end is altered; a read error may explain this. From germline, CDR1 is SGHRS and CDR2 YFSETQ. The CDR3 contains 14 residues. Stated time point: newly diagnosed GD, antithyroid drugs for less than 3 months. RNA from PBMCs was the source of the TCR library. The data derive from a study of regulatory T cells in long-lasting Graves disease. Study outcomes and limitations: Favored usage of TRBV28, TRBJ1-2 and TRBJ2-5 was recorded in persistent disease.

Arm-PCR of CDR3 regions and iRepertoire HTBI primers were used to build TCR beta libraries. TCRdb re-analysed the multiplex PCR reads in MiXCR, keeping a single row per CDR3 protein. The data contain a few hundred thousand distinct CDR3 sequences, about a sixth of them seen just once; the ten biggest clones take up roughly 23%. The sample consisted of peripheral blood mononuclear cells (PBMCs), taken at new diagnosis, from a patient treated with antithyroid drugs. V usage is TRBV5-1 and J usage is TRBJ2-4; D is perhaps TRBD2 (6 bases). This TCR was sampled from a female donor with Graves disease. The CDR3 DNA is TGTGCCAGCTCACCGGGAGAAGCCAAAAACATTCAGTACTTC. This translates into CASSPGEAKNIQYF. The full variable domain, with the rest looked up from reference TRBV5-1 and TRBJ2-4, is KAGVTQTPRYLIKTRGQQVTLSCSPISGHRSVSWYQQTPGQGLQFLFEYFSETQRNKGNFPGRFSGRQFSNSRSEMNVSTLELGDSALYLCASSPGEAKNIQYFGAGTRLSVL.